This T cell receptor (beta chain) was captured by sequencing in a study of T-cell reconstitution after alpha-beta-depleted transplantation in children. The germline CDR1 and CDR2 sequences are MGHRA and YSYEKL. Trimming removed 4 bases from V and 1 base from J, with 15 bases in between. The CDR3 runs to 16 residues. Library preparation (for TCRbeta) was performed with unique molecular identifiers. TCRdb re-called the PCR reads through MiXCR, storing one row per CDR3 protein. Of about 540,000 distinct CDR3 sequences listed, 25% to 30% are singletons. This specimen consisted of PBMCs, obtained before TCRalphabeta/CD19-depleted stem cell transplant. The chain has TRBV4-1 and TRBJ2-3; TRBD1 or TRBD2 may be the D gene (5 bases each). This clonotype was sampled from a boy under three years old with Wiskott-Aldrich syndrome, due to receive a stem cell transplant. The CDR3 DNA reads as TGCGCCAGCAGCCGGGACCACTTCTCCGGCACAGATACGCAGTATTTT. Amino acids: CASSRDHFSGTDTQYF.